This is a list of T cell receptor beta chains from one sample in a study of T cell responses to AZD1222 COVID-19 vaccine. Using immunoSEQ multiplex PCR, the repertoire was profiled, and TCRdb retains in-frame clones only, with some absent. The sample records approximately 180,000 clones, approximately 90% being singletons. Sequenced here: peripheral blood, sampled 28 days after the second dose of the MenACWY control vaccine. The receptor source for this set is an adult who received the MenACWY meningococcal vaccine as a control. CDR3s include the opening cysteine and the closing phenylalanine or tryptophan. A D gene is named only where the DNA matches it firmly. Not every row has a clone size; where given, it reads once, few, many or a size class.

clone size	V gene	D gene	J gene	CDR3 protein	CDR3 DNA
few	TRBV19	TRBD1	TRBJ1-6	CASTGTGGQSPLHF	TGTGCCAGTACTGGGACAGGGGGACAATCACCCCTCCACTTT
-	TRBV5-1	TRBD1	TRBJ1-5	CASSSGTGSNQPQHF	TGCGCCAGCAGCTCAGGGACAGGGAGCAATCAGCCCCAGCATTTT
-	TRBV28	-	TRBJ2-7	CASSWTSSYEQYF	TGTGCCAGCAGTTGGACGAGCTCCTACGAGCAGTACTTC
-	TRBV19	-	TRBJ2-5	CASSPRAGQETQYF	TGTGCCAGTAGTCCCCGAGCCGGTCAAGAGACCCAGTACTTC
-	TRBV7-3	-	TRBJ1-1	CASSSSARTEAFF	TGTGCCAGCAGCTCCTCGGCCCGTACTGAAGCTTTCTTT
-	TRBV19	-	TRBJ1-5	CASSIVVGNQPQHF	TGTGCCAGTAGTATAGTAGTGGGGAATCAGCCCCAGCATTTT
-	TRBV5-1	-	TRBJ2-1	CASSLSPGSYNEQFF	TGCGCCAGCAGCTTGAGCCCAGGCTCCTACAATGAGCAGTTCTTC
-	TRBV18	TRBD1	TRBJ1-2	CASSPQGQASGYTF	TGTGCCAGCTCACCACAAGGACAGGCTTCGGGCTACACCTTC
-	TRBV12-3/TRBV12-4	-	TRBJ1-2	CASSRGGYTF	TGTGCCAGCAGCAGGGGTGGCTACACCTTC
once	TRBV20-1	-	TRBJ1-1	CSASRSGRTEAFF	TGCAGTGCTAGTAGGTCGGGACGCACTGAAGCTTTCTTT
-	TRBV9	-	TRBJ1-4	CASSVESFGAAANEKLFF	TGTGCCAGCAGCGTAGAGAGTTTCGGGGCTGCAGCTAATGAAAAACTGTTTTTT
-	TRBV3-1/TRBV3-2	TRBD2	TRBJ2-7	CASSGLAGPYEQYF	TGTGCCAGCAGCGGACTAGCGGGGCCCTACGAGCAGTACTTC
-	TRBV6-5	-	TRBJ1-4	CATRRAKTTNEKLFF	TGTGCCACGCGGAGGGCTAAAACAACTAATGAAAAACTGTTTTTT
-	TRBV30	-	TRBJ1-3	CAWLPGDITGNTIYF	TGTGCCTGGCTTCCAGGGGATATAACTGGAAACACCATATATTTT
-	TRBV28	TRBD1	TRBJ2-7	CASSLWAQGAGEQYF	TGTGCCAGCAGTTTATGGGCACAGGGGGCTGGAGAGCAGTACTTC
-	TRBV11-2	-	TRBJ2-1	CASSQRQIPSYNEQFF	TGTGCCAGCAGCCAAAGACAGATACCCTCCTACAATGAGCAGTTCTTC
-	TRBV21-1	-	TRBJ1-5	CASSKRTVNSNQPQHF	TGTGCCAGCAGCAAGAGGACAGTGAATAGCAATCAGCCCCAGCATTTT
-	TRBV27	TRBD1	TRBJ1-6	CASSSPRQGHSPLHF	TGTGCCAGCAGTTCCCCCCGACAGGGGCATTCACCCCTCCACTTT
-	TRBV11-2	TRBD2	TRBJ2-1	CASSQTSGVYNEQFF	TGTGCCAGCAGCCAAACTAGCGGGGTATACAATGAGCAGTTCTTC
few	TRBV4-1	-	TRBJ2-5	CASSQDPAVAGFSETQYF	TGCGCCAGCAGCCAAGACCCGGCCGTGGCAGGGTTTTCGGAGACCCAGTACTTC
-	TRBV25-1	TRBD1	TRBJ2-4	CASGGTGVAKNIQYF	TGTGCCAGCGGGGGCACAGGGGTAGCCAAAAACATTCAGTACTTC
-	TRBV5-4	TRBD2	TRBJ2-3	CASSNLAVRTDTQYF	TGTGCCAGCAGCAATCTAGCGGTCCGCACAGATACGCAGTATTTT
-	TRBV7-2	-	TRBJ1-3	CASSLALDRGNTIYF	TGTGCCAGCAGCTTAGCGCTCGACAGAGGAAACACCATATATTTT
-	TRBV27	TRBD1	TRBJ1-2	CASSPRDRADYGYTF	TGTGCCAGCAGTCCGAGGGACAGAGCCGACTATGGCTACACCTTC
-	TRBV27	-	TRBJ1-2	CASSLSRLGQTYGYTF	TGTGCCAGCAGTTTATCGCGCCTAGGACAAACGTATGGCTACACCTTC
-	TRBV19	TRBD1	TRBJ2-2	CASRNRGGTARTGELFF	TGTGCCAGTAGGAACAGGGGTGGTACGGCGAGGACCGGGGAGCTGTTTTTT
-	TRBV27	-	TRBJ1-3	CASRASGRHGNTIYF	TGTGCCAGCAGGGCGTCCGGGCGCCATGGAAACACCATATATTTT
-	TRBV12-3/TRBV12-4	TRBD1	TRBJ1-1	CASSRTGEAFF	TGTGCCAGCAGCAGGACAGGGGAAGCTTTCTTT
-	TRBV27	-	TRBJ2-7	CASSLYGRADYEQYF	TGTGCCAGCAGTTTATATGGCAGGGCAGACTACGAGCAGTACTTC
-	TRBV5-1	-	TRBJ2-1	CASSLSPTHNEQFF	TGCGCCAGCAGCTTGAGCCCCACACACAATGAGCAGTTCTTC
-	TRBV28	-	TRBJ2-3	CASSWLRRHTDTQYF	TGTGCCAGCAGTTGGCTCCGTAGACACACAGATACGCAGTATTTT
-	TRBV11-3	TRBD2	TRBJ2-5	CASSPPGLAEETQYF	TGTGCCAGCAGCCCACCGGGACTAGCAGAAGAGACCCAGTACTTC
-	TRBV19	TRBD2	TRBJ2-5	CASSIGMVGGPWETQYF	TGTGCCAGTAGTATAGGAATGGTGGGAGGGCCGTGGGAGACCCAGTACTTC
-	TRBV7-2	-	TRBJ1-6	CASSGIGAENSPLHF	TGTGCCAGCAGCGGAATCGGGGCGGAGAATTCACCCCTCCACTTT
-	TRBV7-2	-	TRBJ1-3	CASSLVRGGPGAIYF	TGTGCCAGCAGCTTAGTGCGTGGGGGCCCCGGCGCCATATATTTT
-	TRBV12-3/TRBV12-4	-	TRBJ2-7	CASSPGMSNEQYF	TGTGCCAGCAGTCCAGGAATGAGCAACGAGCAGTACTTC
-	TRBV19	TRBD2	TRBJ2-2	CASSPRGDGELFF	TGTGCCAGTAGCCCCCGGGGGGACGGGGAGCTGTTTTTT
-	TRBV6-5	TRBD1	TRBJ1-2	CASSYTGQGNYGYTF	TGTGCCAGCAGTTACACTGGACAGGGCAACTATGGCTACACCTTC
-	TRBV28	-	TRBJ2-7	CASSDGHPGGPFYEQYF	TGTGCCAGCAGTGACGGACACCCGGGCGGTCCCTTCTACGAGCAGTACTTC
-	TRBV3-1/TRBV3-2	TRBD1	TRBJ1-4	CASTGTAHEKLFF	TGTGCCAGCACCGGGACAGCACATGAAAAACTGTTTTTT